This T cell receptor (beta chain) came from a study of cytomegalovirus exposure and HLA in healthy donors. Study in general: Roughly 180 million T cells yielded about 120 million unique TCR beta sequences, as an earlier analysis found. Study results and limitations: Likely technical artifact: a cluster of highly shared sequence variants. Later findings reportedly placed an Asian-associated ancestry cluster below the roughly 730-donor mean for N-insertions. An analysis done earlier found most TCR beta V segments productive about 90% or about 30% of the time.

About this clone: Its antigen is unidentified.

PCR involved 60 Vbeta and 13 Jbeta primers. Libraries were prepared by immunoSEQ multiplex PCR; TCRdb keeps only in-frame clonotypes and omits some of them. Of about 150,000 clones listed, 73% are singletons. The source is a woman under 30 in good health and CMV-seronegative. The specimen sequenced was PBMCs.

The CDR3 sequence is CASRPTLVYNEQFF. CDR3 in DNA: TGTGCCAGTAGACCCACACTAGTTTACAATGAGCAGTTCTTC. This chain links TRBV19 with TRBJ2-1; tentatively, D is TRBD2 (5 bases). The V gene's germline CDR1 is LNHDA and CDR2 SQIVND (reference sequence). This CDR3 comprises 14 residues. Trimming shortened V by 6 bases and J by 4 bases, and 13 bases separated the two germline ends.